This T cell receptor (beta chain) was observed in a study of graft-versus-host responses after intestinal transplantation. As for the study in general: Multivisceral, liver-intestinal, or isolated intestinal grafts were transplanted into recipients. Induction with anti-thymocyte globulin, then tacrolimus and steroids for around three years, was given to all recipients.

As concerns this clone: Antigen: not known.

Profiling relied on immunoSEQ multiplex PCR, and the TCRdb table lists in-frame clones only, not all of them. The sample lists about 90,000 clones; 91% were seen once. Study observations and caveats: Recipient marrow held GvH clones, some first seen in ileum or blood. Early HvG declines after transplant were associated with peak circulating GvH clone levels.

Trimming took off 6 bases at V and 3 bases at J, with 14 bases between the two ends. Germline V gene data show CDR1 as MNHNS and CDR2 as SASEGT. The CDR3 loop spans 15 amino acids. This clonotype originated in a human donor who was the organ donor for an intestinal transplant. The sequencing used unstimulated CD4+ T cells sorted from spleen or lymph node cells, collected before transplant. The rearrangement joins TRBV6-1 to TRBJ1-4, with D unclear. CDR3 sequence: CASRGLGWANEKLFF. The CDR3 coding sequence is TGTGCCAGCAGAGGACTTGGATGGGCTAATGAAAAACTGTTTTTT.